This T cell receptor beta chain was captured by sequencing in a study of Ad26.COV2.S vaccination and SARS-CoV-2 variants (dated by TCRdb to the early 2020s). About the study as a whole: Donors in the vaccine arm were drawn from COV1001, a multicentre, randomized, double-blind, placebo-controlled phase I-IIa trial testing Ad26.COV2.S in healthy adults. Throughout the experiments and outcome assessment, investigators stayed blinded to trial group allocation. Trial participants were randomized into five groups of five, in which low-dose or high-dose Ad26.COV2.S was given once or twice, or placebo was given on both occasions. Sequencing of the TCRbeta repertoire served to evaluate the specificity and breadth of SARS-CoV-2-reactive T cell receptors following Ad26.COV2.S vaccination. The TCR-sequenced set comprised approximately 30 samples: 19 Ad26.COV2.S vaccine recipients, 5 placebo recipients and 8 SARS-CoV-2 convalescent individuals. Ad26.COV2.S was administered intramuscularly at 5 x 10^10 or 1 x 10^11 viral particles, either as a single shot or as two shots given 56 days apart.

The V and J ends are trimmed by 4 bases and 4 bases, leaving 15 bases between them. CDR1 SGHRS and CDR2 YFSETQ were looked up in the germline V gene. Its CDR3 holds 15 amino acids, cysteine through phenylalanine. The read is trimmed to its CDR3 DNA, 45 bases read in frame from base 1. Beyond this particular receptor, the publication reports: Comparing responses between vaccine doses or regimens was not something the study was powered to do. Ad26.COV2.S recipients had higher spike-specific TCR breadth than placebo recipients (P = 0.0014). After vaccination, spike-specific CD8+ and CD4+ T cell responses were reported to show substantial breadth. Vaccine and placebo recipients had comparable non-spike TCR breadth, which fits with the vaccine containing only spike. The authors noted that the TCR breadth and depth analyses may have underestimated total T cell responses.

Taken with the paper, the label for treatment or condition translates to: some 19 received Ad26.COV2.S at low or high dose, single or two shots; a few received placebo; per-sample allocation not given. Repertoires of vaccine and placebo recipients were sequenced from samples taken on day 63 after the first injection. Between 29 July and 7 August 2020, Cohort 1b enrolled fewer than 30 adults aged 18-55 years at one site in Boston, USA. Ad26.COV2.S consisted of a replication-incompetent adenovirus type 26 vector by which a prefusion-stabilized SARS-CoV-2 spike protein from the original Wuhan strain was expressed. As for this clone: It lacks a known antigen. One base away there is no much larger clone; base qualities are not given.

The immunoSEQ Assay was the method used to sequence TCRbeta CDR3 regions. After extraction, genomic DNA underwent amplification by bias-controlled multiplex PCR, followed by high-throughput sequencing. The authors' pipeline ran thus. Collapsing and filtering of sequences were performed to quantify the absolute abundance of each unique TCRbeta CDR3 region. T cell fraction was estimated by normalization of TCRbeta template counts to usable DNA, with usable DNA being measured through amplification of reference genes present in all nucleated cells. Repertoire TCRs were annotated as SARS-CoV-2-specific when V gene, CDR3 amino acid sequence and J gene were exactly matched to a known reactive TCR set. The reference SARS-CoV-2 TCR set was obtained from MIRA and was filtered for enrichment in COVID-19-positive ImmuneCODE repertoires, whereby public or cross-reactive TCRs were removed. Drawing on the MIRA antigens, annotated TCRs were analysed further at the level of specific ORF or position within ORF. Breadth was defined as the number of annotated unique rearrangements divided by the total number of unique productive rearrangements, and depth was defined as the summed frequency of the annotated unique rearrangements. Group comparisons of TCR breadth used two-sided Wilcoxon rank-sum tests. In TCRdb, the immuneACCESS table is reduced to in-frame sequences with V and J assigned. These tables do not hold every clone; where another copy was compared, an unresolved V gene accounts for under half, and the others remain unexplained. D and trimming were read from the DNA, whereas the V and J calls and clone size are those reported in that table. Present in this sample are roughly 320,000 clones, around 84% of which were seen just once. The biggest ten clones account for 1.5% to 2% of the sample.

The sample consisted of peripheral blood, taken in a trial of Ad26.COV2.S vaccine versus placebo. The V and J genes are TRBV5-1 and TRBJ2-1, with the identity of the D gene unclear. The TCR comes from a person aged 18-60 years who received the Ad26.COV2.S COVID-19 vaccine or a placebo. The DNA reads TGCGCCAGCAGCCTCGGGCCAGTAAGTTACAATGAGCAGTTCTTC. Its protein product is CASSLGPVSYNEQFF.